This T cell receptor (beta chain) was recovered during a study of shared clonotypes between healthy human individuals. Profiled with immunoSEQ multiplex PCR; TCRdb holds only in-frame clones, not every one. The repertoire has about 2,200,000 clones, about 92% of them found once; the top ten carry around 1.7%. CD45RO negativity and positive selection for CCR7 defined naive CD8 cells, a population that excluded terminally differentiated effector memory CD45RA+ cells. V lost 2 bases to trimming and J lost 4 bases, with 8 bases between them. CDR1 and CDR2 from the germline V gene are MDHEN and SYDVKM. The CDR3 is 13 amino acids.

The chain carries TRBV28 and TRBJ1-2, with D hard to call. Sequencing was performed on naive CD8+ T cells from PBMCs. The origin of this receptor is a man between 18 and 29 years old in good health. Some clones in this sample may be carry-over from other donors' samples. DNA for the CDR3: TGTGCCAGCAGTTTACGCCAAGTCTATGGCTACACCTTC. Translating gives CASSLRQVYGYTF.